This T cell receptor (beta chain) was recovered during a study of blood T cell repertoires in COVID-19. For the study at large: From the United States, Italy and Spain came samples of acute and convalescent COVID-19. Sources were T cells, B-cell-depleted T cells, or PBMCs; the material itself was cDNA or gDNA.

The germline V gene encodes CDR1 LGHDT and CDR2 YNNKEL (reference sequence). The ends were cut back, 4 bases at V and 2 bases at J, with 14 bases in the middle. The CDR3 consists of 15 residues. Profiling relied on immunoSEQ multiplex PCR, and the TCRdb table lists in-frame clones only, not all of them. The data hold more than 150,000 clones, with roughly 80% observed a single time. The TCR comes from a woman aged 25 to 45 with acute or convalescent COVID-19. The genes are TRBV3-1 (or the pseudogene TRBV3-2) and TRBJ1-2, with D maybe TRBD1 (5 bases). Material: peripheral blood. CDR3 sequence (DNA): TGTGCCAGCAGCCGAATAGACAGTGCAAACTATGGCTACACCTTC. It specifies CASSRIDSANYGYTF.